This section outlines one T cell receptor beta chain sequence together with its context. The draw of peripheral blood yielded ten milliliters from each donor. The J segment lost 4 bases and the V segment lost 6 bases, leaving 9 bases of the junction unmatched. The CDR3 length is 14 residues. Germline V gene lookup returns CDR1 SQVTM and CDR2 ANQGSEA. This record belongs to a study of blood T cells in healthy people across ages. A second PCR, run for about 7 to 11 cycles, used a sample-barcoded 5' primer plus a J-beta primer mix. The template-switch adaptor was a 5' adaptor with 12 random nucleotides. It tagged each cDNA molecule. TCRdb re-derived calls from the 5' RACE reads in MiXCR, one entry per CDR3 protein. The profile shows about 640,000 distinct CDR3 sequences, 58% of them singletons.

The sequencing sample was made of blood. The origin of this receptor is a man in his 60s in good health. V gene TRBV29-1 combines with J gene TRBJ1-1; 9 bases are shared with TRBD1. The CDR3 DNA sequence: TGCAGCGTCCGGAGGACAGGGGACGGCACTGAAGCTTTCTTT. This codes for CSVRRTGDGTEAFF.